This TCR beta chain was sequenced for a study of Ad26.COV2.S vaccination and SARS-CoV-2 variants (dated by TCRdb to the early 2020s). A note on the overall study: Vaccine-arm donors came from COV1001, a multicentre, randomized, double-blind, placebo-controlled phase I-IIa trial of Ad26.COV2.S in healthy adults. Ad26.COV2.S was given intramuscularly at 5x10^10 or 1x10^11 viral particles, as a single shot or as two shots 56 days apart. Sequencing of the TCRbeta repertoire served to evaluate the specificity and breadth of SARS-CoV-2-reactive T cell receptors following Ad26.COV2.S vaccination. A total of some 30 samples were included in the TCR-sequenced set, comprising 19 Ad26.COV2.S vaccine recipients, 5 placebo recipients and 8 SARS-CoV-2 convalescent individuals. Participants in the trial were split at random into five groups of five each, receiving low-dose or high-dose Ad26.COV2.S once or twice, or else placebo on both occasions. Throughout the experiments and outcome assessment, investigators stayed blinded to trial group allocation. The paper's findings and limits, for the study overall: Ad26.COV2.S recipients had higher spike-specific TCR breadth than placebo recipients (P = 0.0014). It was noted by the authors that total T cell responses may have been underestimated by the TCR breadth and depth analyses. Vaccine and placebo recipients had comparable non-spike TCR breadth, which fits with the vaccine containing only spike. The study was not powered to compare responses between vaccine doses or regimens. After vaccination, spike-specific CD8+ and CD4+ T cell responses were reported to show substantial breadth.

About this clone: This receptor's antigen is unknown. No qualities accompany the bases; no much larger clone lies one base away.

The meaning of the sample's treatment or condition label: approximately 18 received Ad26.COV2.S at low or high dose, single or two shots; roughly five received placebo; per-sample allocation not given. For vaccine and placebo recipients, repertoires were sequenced using samples collected on day 63 after the first injection. In Cohort 1b, 25 adults aged 18-55 years were enrolled at a single site in Boston, USA, between 29 July and 7 August 2020. As a vaccine, Ad26.COV2.S was a replication-incompetent adenovirus type 26 vector that expressed a prefusion-stabilized SARS-CoV-2 spike protein derived from the original Wuhan strain. TCRbeta CDR3 regions were sequenced with the immunoSEQ Assay. After extraction, genomic DNA underwent amplification by bias-controlled multiplex PCR, followed by high-throughput sequencing. The authors' pipeline ran thus. To quantify the absolute abundance of every unique TCRbeta CDR3 region, sequences were collapsed and filtered. T cell fraction was estimated by normalizing TCRbeta template counts to usable DNA, which was measured by amplifying reference genes present in all nucleated cells. Repertoire TCRs were annotated as SARS-CoV-2-specific by exact matching of V gene, CDR3 amino acid sequence and J gene to a known reactive TCR set. MIRA supplied the reference SARS-CoV-2 TCR set, which was filtered for enrichment in COVID-19-positive ImmuneCODE repertoires so that public or cross-reactive TCRs were removed. Using the MIRA antigens, annotated TCRs were further analysed by specific ORF or by position within an ORF. Breadth was defined as annotated unique rearrangements over total unique productive rearrangements; depth was the summed frequency of those rearrangements. TCR breadth was compared between groups using two-sided Wilcoxon rank-sum tests. TCRdb carries this immuneACCESS record with in-frame sequences only. Its versions omit some clonotypes, under half of them owing to an unresolved V gene in the studies checked, with the rest unexplained. V and J calls plus clone size are reproduced from that table; the DNA served to infer D and trimming. Across this sample there are under 550,000 clones, with over 75% seen only once. The top ten clones comprise around 3.6% of the sample.

The sequencing used peripheral blood, collected in a trial of Ad26.COV2.S vaccine versus placebo. The sequence derives from a person aged 18 to 65 who received the Ad26.COV2.S COVID-19 vaccine or a placebo.

The DNA is as follows: TGTGCCAGCAGGCGATATGCGGGGACAAGGGGTGAGCAGTTCTTC. It specifies CASRRYAGTRGEQFF. The V gene is TRBV11-1 and the J gene is TRBJ2-1, with the D gene possibly TRBD1 or TRBD2, each one fitting 6 bases. Measured from the cysteine to the phenylalanine, the CDR3 is 15 residues long. Left in the record is the CDR3 DNA by itself, 45 bases read in frame from the first base. Taken from the germline V gene (reference sequence), the CDR1 and CDR2 loops are SGHAT and FQDESV. Between the V and J ends, shortened by 6 bases and 9 bases respectively, the junction contains 21 bases.